The present T cell receptor beta chain was sequenced within a study of T cells after yellow fever vaccination (dated by TCRdb to about 2019). General notes on the study: The SMART-Seq v4 Ultra Low Input RNA kit was used to prepare libraries from fractions with low cell numbers. Bulk TCR alpha and beta repertoires were sequenced longitudinally to track T-cell clones before and after primary and booster YFV17D yellow fever vaccination. Two healthy male donors, one aged 18 to 30 and one aged 30 to 40 years, made up the cohort. Blood was collected at multiple timepoints before and after primary and secondary immunization, and bulk PBMC replicates and cell subsets were isolated. Summary of the overall study and its limitations: Because only a couple of donors were included in the study, the extent to which the findings can be generalized is limited. A small share of clonotypes occurred in both CD4 and CD8 compartments, likely arising from convergent recombination. FACS-sorted repertoires could contain abundant contaminating clonotypes from the bulk population, so computational filtering was required. The secondary T-cell response was weaker than the primary response but faster, peaking on day 5 instead of day 15. After the booster, most clones that had expanded after primary vaccination were detected again (around 96% of CD4 and over 75% of CD8), suggesting broad maintenance of memory.

TCR cDNA was made using 5'RACE template switching, a step that added a universal primer site and unique molecular identifiers. cDNA synthesis was primed from both the TCR alpha and TCR beta constant segments. Two PCR steps were used to amplify libraries, with sample barcodes and sequencing adapters being added in the second step. Libraries were sequenced on Illumina HiSeq 2500 (2x100 bp) or NovaSeq (2x150 bp). Turning to the authors' computational methods: Demultiplexing of reads and collapsing into UMI consensus sequences were performed with MIGEC, and V(D)J alignment was carried out with MiXCR. Vaccine-responding clonotypes were identified with edgeR using replicate PBMC samples, with FDR below 0.01 and a log2 fold change above 5 up to day 15 being required. Each bulk clonotype was labeled CD4 or CD8 based on which sequenced repertoire, CD4 or CD8, contained the clonotype at higher abundance. In TCRdb, the public reads were trimmed at Q25 with fastp and aligned with MiXCR, with productive beta chains retained. Rows are combined by CDR3 protein, so each entry shows the most common genes and DNA. The V and J calls here are based on TCRdb, not the publication. The sample table lists some 110,000 distinct CDR3 sequences, more than 6.5% of them with a count of one. The ten largest clones capture 2.5% of the sample.

What this sample's treatment or condition label stands for: live attenuated yellow fever vaccine strain. PBMCs were isolated from peripheral blood using a standard Ficoll-Paque protocol. Dynabeads CD4 and CD8 positive selection kits were used to isolate the CD4 and CD8 T-cell fractions. RNA was extracted with TriZol from bulk PBMCs, CD4 and CD8 fractions, and dextramer-positive and dextramer-negative fractions. Including cysteine and phenylalanine, the CDR3 has 15 amino acids. The sequence is cut down to CDR3 DNA, 45 bases in frame from base 1. The trim is 6 bases for V and 0 bases for J, with a gap of 16 bases between the germline ends. CDR1 DFQATT and CDR2 SNEGSKA are derived from the germline V gene (reference sequence). For this clonotype: It lacks a known antigen. No base-level quality is on record; no much larger clone is a single base apart.

The source material was CD4+ T cells sorted from PBMCs, sampled 10 days after the first yellow fever vaccination. The receptor chain draws on TRBV20-1 and TRBJ2-3; perhaps TRBD2 is the D gene, with 6 bases matching. The TCR comes from a man younger than 30 who received the YFV17D yellow fever vaccine. CDR3 loop: CSAPAKRASTDTQYF. The DNA sequence follows: TGCAGTGCCCCCGCGAAGCGGGCTAGCACAGATACGCAGTATTTT.